This TCR beta chain is drawn from a study of T cells in tuberculosis. The wider study: IGRA-negative adolescents, IGRA-positive adolescents with latent tuberculosis and adults with active tuberculosis formed this South African cohort. Notes on the study in general: Cases with active tuberculosis were adults, while controls were adolescents.

Time point in this sample: new active TB diagnosis, blood taken before or within 7 days of starting treatment. Confirmation came from sputum smear and/or culture positivity for M. tuberculosis. This table comes from immunoSEQ multiplex PCR, and its TCRdb copy is limited to in-frame clones, with some not included. Of roughly 34,000 clones listed, around 90% are singletons. V shed 5 bases and J shed 7 bases, with 21 bases lying between them. The germline V gene encodes CDR1 SGHVS and CDR2 FQNEAQ. This CDR3 is built from 15 residues. A note on this clone: As yet, its antigen is unknown.

The specimen comprised PBMCs, sampled at tuberculosis diagnosis. The sequence was obtained from an adult with tuberculosis. The chain couples TRBV7-8 to TRBJ2-7, with a tentative D call TRBD1 (5 bases). The CDR3: CASSHRRTDPGEQYF. CDR3 in DNA: TGTGCCAGCAGCCATCGCCGGACGGATCCAGGGGAGCAGTACTTC.